The 31 T cell receptor beta chains below all came from one sample that was sequenced in a study of graft-versus-host responses after intestinal transplantation. This table comes from immunoSEQ multiplex PCR, and its TCRdb copy is limited to in-frame clones, with some not included. The sample holds about 92,000 clones; 90% to 95% are singletons and the top ten take about 6.3%. The antigens for these receptors are not known. Specimen: unstimulated CD8+ T cells sorted from spleen or lymph node cells, collected before intestinal transplant. These receptors originate from a human donor who received an intestinal transplant.

V and J are TRBV15 and TRBJ1-6; a weak D match, TRBD1 (6 bases). Between the trimmed V and J ends, which lost 2 bases and 9 bases, there was a span of 11 bases. CDR1 LNHNV and CDR2 YYDKDF come from the germline V gene (reference sequence). The length of the CDR3 is 14 residues. Here the CDR3 DNA reads TGTGCCACCAGCAGATCAACAGGGAGTTCACCCCTCCACTTT. This sequence encodes CATSRSTGSSPLHF.

This chain connects TRBV6-1 to TRBJ1-2; no clear D. This CDR3 region has 12 residues. Germline CDR1 is MNHNS and CDR2 is SASEGT. V was trimmed by 7 bases and J by 8 bases, leaving 14 bases between them. The CDR3 DNA sequence: TGTGCCAGCATTGACTCCCGCGGCGGCTACACCTTC. Amino acid sequence: CASIDSRGGYTF.

Details on this clone: One end of the junction does not line up with germline, which may come from a read error. The J gene is TRBJ2-7, the V gene TRBV9; D is perhaps TRBD1 (6 bases). The CDR3 runs to 17 residues. CDR1 SGDLS and CDR2 YYNGEE come from the germline V gene. CDR3: CASSVGGGAATSYEQYF. The CDR3 region has the DNA TGTGCCAGCAGTGTAGGGGGTGGGGCTGCGACCTCCTACGAGCAGTACTTC. The entire variable domain, with the rest obtained from reference TRBV9 and TRBJ2-7, is as follows: DSGVTQTPKHLITATGQRVTLRCSPRSGDLSVYWYQQSLDQGLQFLIQYYNGEERAKGNILERFSAQQFPDLHSELNLSSLELGDSALYFCASSVGGGAATSYEQYFGPGTRLTVT.

DNA for the CDR3: TGCAGCGTCCTTAGCGGGAGCTCCTACGAGCAGTACTTC. Translation gives CSVLSGSSYEQYF. The chain is built from TRBV29-1 and TRBJ2-7; the match to TRBD2 covers 9 bases. The germline V gene encodes CDR1 SQVTM and CDR2 ANQGSEA. V was pared by 6 bases and J by 0 bases, with 3 bases of the junction left unmatched. The CDR3 has 13 residues.

The rearrangement uses TRBV10-1 and TRBJ1-3, with D unresolved. This CDR3 has 17 residues. CDR1 is WNHNN and CDR2 is SYGVQD in the germline V gene (reference sequence). V lost 8 bases and J lost 2, with 22 bases in between. CDR3 sequence reads: CASPVVCSIRPGNTIYF. The CDR3 bases are TGCGCCAGCCCAGTGGTGTGTAGTATAAGGCCTGGAAACACCATATATTTT.

This chain links TRBV11-2 with TRBJ2-7; D perhaps matches TRBD1 (5 bases). V was clipped by 6 bases and J by 4 bases, with 13 bases between them. CDR1 SGHAT and CDR2 FQNNGV come from the germline V gene. CDR3 length: 13 residues. The CDR3 sequence is CASRPDNRYEQYF. CDR3 sequence (DNA): TGTGCCAGCAGACCGGACAATAGGTACGAGCAGTACTTC.

This chain uses TRBV2 with TRBJ2-1; D possibly matches TRBD1 or TRBD2 (5 bases each). This CDR3 has 16 residues. Germline V gene data show CDR1 as SNHLY and CDR2 as FYNNEI. Trimming pared 5 bases from V and 7 bases from J, leaving 21 bases between. The CDR3 loop is CASSSRGTHPLNEQFF. CDR3 DNA sequence: TGTGCCAGCAGTTCGAGAGGGACCCACCCCTTGAATGAGCAGTTCTTC.

The chain combines TRBV27 with TRBJ2-1; D assignment may be TRBD1 or TRBD2 (5 bases each). Trimming removed 1 base at V and 16 bases at J, with 11 bases between. The CDR3 is 11 residues long. CDR1 and CDR2 (germline): MNHEY, SMNVEV (reference sequence). The CDR3 DNA sequence: TGTGCCAGCAGTTTATACATACGGGACTTCTTC. Its protein product is CASSLYIRDFF.

The chain has TRBV7-9 and TRBJ2-3, with TRBD2 matching over 8 bases. The CDR3 consists of 16 residues. Germline CDR1 SEHNR, CDR2 FQNEAQ (reference sequence). V was clipped by 1 base and J by 0 bases; unmatched bases: 3. CDR3 DNA: TGTGCCAGCAGCTTAGACGGCGGGGGGAGCACAGATACGCAGTATTTT. This encodes CASSLDGGGSTDTQYF.

V gene TRBV27 combines with J gene TRBJ2-3; 9 nucleotides line up with TRBD2. V dropped 6 bases and J dropped 4; count of bases not matched to a gene: 8. Germline CDR1 is MNHEY and CDR2 is SMNVEV (reference sequence). CDR3 length equals 15 residues. The CDR3 here is CASSPGAGGADTQYF. DNA for the CDR3: TGTGCCAGCAGCCCAGGGGCGGGAGGGGCAGATACGCAGTATTTT.

This chain connects TRBV6-5 to TRBJ2-2; no clear D. The length of the CDR3 is 12 residues. Germline lookup yields CDR1 MNHEY and CDR2 SVGAGI. Trimming pared 10 bases from V and 4 bases from J, leaving 10 bases between. The CDR3 DNA sequence: TGTGCCATCTGGACGGCCACCGGGGAGCTGTTTTTT. As protein: CAIWTATGELFF.

In this sample, this clone turned up once. V gene TRBV27 combines with J gene TRBJ2-3; 8 nucleotides line up with TRBD2. With V trimmed by 0 bases and J by 10 bases, 9 bases remained unmatched. This CDR3 has 15 residues. From germline, CDR1 is MNHEY and CDR2 SMNVEV (reference sequence). DNA for the CDR3: TGTGCCAGCAGTTTATCGCGGGGACTAGGCTTGGCGCAGTATTTT. Amino acids: CASSLSRGLGLAQYF.

The rearrangement joins TRBV10-2 to TRBJ2-7; TRBD1 is a possible D gene (6 bases). CDR3 size: 10 residues. V gave up 8 bases and J gave up 4 bases, with 6 bases separating them. The germline gives CDR1 WSHSY, CDR2 SAAADI. The CDR3 here is CASGQYEQYF. The CDR3 DNA sequence: TGCGCCAGCGGACAGTACGAGCAGTACTTC.

The chain employs TRBV7-9 and TRBJ1-6, with D unresolved. The CDR3 totals 11 residues. Germline values: CDR1 SEHNR, CDR2 FQNEAQ (reference sequence). The V end lost 0 bases, the J end lost 17 bases, and 8 bases lay between the germline ends. The chain's CDR3 is CASSLAGLVHF. CDR3 coding DNA: TGTGCCAGCAGCTTAGCCGGTTTGGTCCACTTT. The whole variable domain, remainder taken from reference TRBV7-9 and TRBJ1-6, is DTGVSQNPRHKITKRGQNVTFRCDPISEHNRLYWYRQTLGQGPEFLTYFQNEAQLEKSRLLSDRFSAERPKGSFSTLEIQRTEQGDSAMYLCASSLAGLVHFGNGTRLTVT.

This chain joins TRBV13 and TRBJ2-7, with a weak D call TRBD1 (6 bases). V gave up 4 bases and J gave up 0 bases, with 7 bases separating them. Germline V lookup: CDR1 PRHDT, CDR2 FYEKMQ (reference sequence). CDR3 length equals 13 residues. CDR3 region: CASSSDSSYEQYF. The CDR3 nucleotides read TGTGCCAGCAGCTCGGACAGCTCCTACGAGCAGTACTTC.

J is TRBJ2-1 and V is TRBV27, with no clear D. Trimming took off 7 bases at V and 0 bases at J, with 10 bases between the two ends. Germline V CDR1 and CDR2: MNHEY, SMNVEV (reference sequence). The CDR3 is made up of 14 amino acids. The CDR3 sequence is CASTTWYSYNEQFF. CDR3 in DNA: TGTGCCAGCACAACGTGGTACTCCTACAATGAGCAGTTCTTC.

The V call is TRBV4-2, the J call TRBJ1-1, with a possible D match to TRBD1 (5 bases). Per the germline V gene, CDR1 is LGHNA and CDR2 is YNFKEQ. The CDR3 contains 12 residues. Trimming shortened V by 4 bases and J by 4 bases, and 7 bases separated the two germline ends. CDR3 region: CASSPGATEAFF. CDR3 nucleotide sequence: TGTGCCAGCAGCCCCGGGGCCACTGAAGCTTTCTTT.

This clone was counted only a few times. The same CDR3 arises from other DNA sequences in this sample as well. The chain recombines TRBV7-9 with TRBJ2-1; no clear D. V lost 1 base and J lost 0, with 7 bases in between. The CDR3 runs 15 residues. CDR1 SEHNR and CDR2 FQNEAQ come from the germline V gene (reference sequence). The CDR3 here is CASSLDASSYNEQFF. The CDR3 DNA follows: TGTGCCAGCAGCTTAGATGCCAGCTCCTACAATGAGCAGTTCTTC.

J is TRBJ2-3 and V is TRBV10-3; D is possibly TRBD2 (6 bases). The CDR3 runs 14 residues. CDR1 and CDR2 (germline): ENHRY, SYGVKD. V dropped 2 bases and J dropped 2 bases, with 8 bases sitting between them. The CDR3: CAISEGTFTDTQYF. In DNA form, the CDR3 reads TGTGCCATCAGTGAGGGGACTTTCACAGATACGCAGTATTTT.

The chain recombines TRBV28 with TRBJ2-7; 8 nucleotides align to TRBD1. Germline assignment: CDR1 MDHEN and CDR2 SYDVKM. The trim removed 6 bases at V and 2 bases at J, leaving 3 bases unmatched. CDR3 length: 13 amino acids. CDR3 sequence: CASSQTGAYEQYF. The CDR3 nucleotides read TGTGCCAGCAGCCAGACAGGGGCCTACGAGCAGTACTTC. The full variable domain, in which reference TRBV28 and TRBJ2-7 provide the parts outside the CDR3, is DVKVTQSSRYLVKRTGEKVFLECVQDMDHENMFWYRQDPGLGLRLIYFSYDVKMKEKGDIPEGYSVSREKKERFSLILESASTNQTSMYLCASSQTGAYEQYFGPGTRLTVT.

As regards this clone: Germline is not matched at one junction end, which may reflect a read error. Other DNA sequences in this specimen translate into the identical CDR3. CDR3 DNA sequence: TGTGCCAGCAGCTTAGCGGGGGGAGACATTCAGTACTTT. This codes for CASSLAGGDIQYF. V gene TRBV7-9 combines with J gene TRBJ2-4; TRBD2 is a possible D gene (6 bases). The CDR3 is 13 residues long. Germline V gene data show CDR1 as SEHNR and CDR2 as FQNEAQ (reference sequence).

This clone was seen only once. The chain links TRBV5-1 to TRBJ1-1; D gene uncertain. V was trimmed by 4 bases and J by 4 bases, leaving 11 bases between them. Germline CDR1 reads SGHRS; CDR2 reads YFSETQ. The CDR3 has 13 residues. CDR3 region: CASSMTIPTEAFF. For the CDR3, the DNA is TGCGCCAGCAGCATGACCATTCCCACTGAAGCTTTCTTT.

The chain joins TRBV4-2 to TRBJ2-7, with D uncertain. This CDR3 contains 14 residues. The V end lost 0 bases, the J end lost 3 bases, and 9 bases lay between the germline ends. Germline CDR1 is LGHNA and CDR2 is YNFKEQ. The CDR3 loop reads CASSQELGLYEQYF. CDR3 DNA sequence: TGTGCCAGCAGCCAAGAGTTAGGCCTCTACGAGCAGTACTTC.

V is TRBV30 and J is TRBJ1-5; TRBD1 agrees at 8 bases. Germline CDR1 and CDR2: GTSNPN and SVGIG (reference sequence). CDR3 length: 14 amino acids. Trimming at V came to 3 bases and at J to 1 base, leaving 2 bases not matched to a gene. CDR3 bases: TGTGCCTGGAGCCGGACAGGGAGCAATCAGCCCCAGCATTTT. This codes for CAWSRTGSNQPQHF.

The rearrangement joins TRBV14 to TRBJ2-7; 7 bases fit TRBD1. The germline gives CDR1 SGHDN, CDR2 FVKESK. The CDR3 is made up of 15 amino acids. V lost 3 bases, J lost 4 bases, and 9 bases stayed unmatched. CDR3 sequence (DNA): TGTGCCAGCAGCCATTATGAGACAGGGAATTACGAGCAGTACTTC. It translates to CASSHYETGNYEQYF.

This chain links TRBV27 with TRBJ1-2, with D unresolved. Trimming cost V 0 bases and J 4 bases, with 12 bases left between them. Germline CDR1 is MNHEY and CDR2 is SMNVEV (reference sequence). There are 15 residues in the CDR3. This chain's CDR3 is CASSLSRPDFYGYTF. In DNA form, the CDR3 reads TGTGCCAGCAGTTTATCGCGCCCGGACTTCTATGGCTACACCTTC.

The table lists this clone with a count of one. V gene TRBV25-1 combines with J gene TRBJ1-1; D gene ambiguous. Germline lookup yields CDR1 MGHDK and CDR2 SYGVNS. The V end lost 2 bases, the J end lost 6 bases, and 7 bases lay between the germline ends. This CDR3 has 12 amino acids. The CDR3 DNA follows: TGTGCCAGCAGTGAACCTAAACCTGAAGCTTTCTTT. It codes for CASSEPKPEAFF.

This clone was counted a few times. The chain couples TRBV23-1 to TRBJ2-5, with 8 bases matching TRBD1. TRBV23-1 falls under the ORF class, with uncertain function. J lost 0 bases, V lost 3 bases, and 0 bases had no gene match. The CDR3 sequence is 14 residues long. CDR3: CASSQDRDQETQYF. The CDR3 bases are TGCGCCAGCAGTCAGGACAGGGACCAAGAGACCCAGTACTTC.

V gene TRBV4-3 combines with J gene TRBJ2-7, with D unresolved. V was cut by 1 base and J by 7 bases, with 14 bases left in between. The CDR3 sequence is 14 residues long. The germline gives CDR1 LGHNA, CDR2 YSLEER. The CDR3: CASSQVTQRWEQYF. CDR3 DNA: TGCGCCAGCAGCCAAGTTACACAGAGGTGGGAGCAGTACTTC.

The rearrangement links TRBV5-6 to TRBJ2-5; D ambiguous. The tail of the sequence fits TRBJ2-7 better, so the J call may be wrong. This CDR3 has 13 residues. Germline values: CDR1 SGHDT, CDR2 YYEEEE. This CDR3 is CASRGQVDYEQYF. As DNA, the CDR3 is TGTGCCAGCAGGGGCCAAGTAGACTACGAGCAGTACTTC.

This clone appeared a single time. This chain uses TRBV5-5 with TRBJ2-3; TRBD2 agrees at 7 bases. CDR1 is SGHKS and CDR2 is YYEKEE in the germline V gene (reference sequence). The CDR3 length is 17 residues. J lost 0 bases, V lost 5 bases, and 12 bases had no gene match. The CDR3 here is CASSSPTSLTSTDTQYF. The CDR3 coding sequence is TGTGCCAGCAGTTCTCCGACTAGCCTAACTAGCACAGATACGCAGTATTTT. Supplemented by reference TRBV5-5 and TRBJ2-3, the full variable domain reads DAGVTQSPTHLIKTRGQQVTLRCSPISGHKSVSWYQQVLGQGPQFIFQYYEKEERGRGNFPDRFSARQFPNYSSELNVNALLLGDSALYLCASSSPTSLTSTDTQYFGPGTRLTVL.